Listed here are 23 T cell receptor beta chains from one sample, sequenced in a study of T cells after yellow fever vaccination. TCRdb itself ran the 5' RACE reads through MiXCR, one entry per CDR3 protein. The sample has over 150,000 distinct CDR3 sequences, 6.2% seen once; the top ten hold 2.9%. Sequences were derived from CD4+ T cells sorted from PBMCs, sampled on the day of the first yellow fever vaccination. The receptors shown here come from a man aged 18 to 35 who received the YFV17D yellow fever vaccine.

This sequence joins TRBV15 and TRBJ1-5; maybe TRBD1 (6 bases). Germline V gives CDR1 LNHNV, CDR2 YYDKDF (reference sequence). CDR3 length: 15 residues. Trimming took off 3 bases at V and 7 bases at J, with 16 bases between the two ends. CDR3 protein: CATSRGGQFNQPQHF. The CDR3 DNA reads TGTGCCACCAGCAGGGGAGGACAGTTCAACCAGCCCCAGCATTTT.

This clonotype has a count of ten or more. This rearrangement joins TRBV9 to TRBJ1-5, with TRBD1 matching 8 bases. Germline trimming cut 4 bases from V and 4 bases from J; bases unmatched to any gene: 10. The germline V gene encodes CDR1 SGDLS and CDR2 YYNGEE. CDR3 length equals 16 residues. The CDR3 loop reads CASSPGTGASNQPQHF. The CDR3, as DNA: TGTGCCAGCAGCCCGGGGACAGGAGCATCTAATCAGCCCCAGCATTTT.

A word on this clonotype: This may come from a read error, since a much larger clone is one base off. The V call is TRBV28, the J call TRBJ2-7, with D perhaps assigned TRBD1 or TRBD2 (5 bases each). Germline lookup yields CDR1 MDHEN and CDR2 SYDVKM. The CDR3 is 15 residues long. Trimming pared 3 bases from V and 3 bases from J, leaving 15 bases between. The CDR3, as DNA: TGTGCCAGCAGTTTGTACGGGGCGAGGTTCTACGAGCAGTACGTC. It translates to CASSLYGARFYEQYV.

This clonotype was seen many times. The chain has TRBV12-5 and TRBJ2-3; D ambiguous. CDR1 LGHNT and CDR2 FRNRAP come from the germline V gene. The CDR3 length is 17 residues. The V end was cut by 0 bases, the J end by 2 bases, with 15 bases between. Here the CDR3 DNA reads TGTGCTAGTGGTTTGGTACTCGGTTCGCCAGCCACAGATACGCAGTATTTT. The encoded protein is CASGLVLGSPATDTQYF.

This clonotype was picked up a small number of times. The J gene is TRBJ2-1, the V gene TRBV9; 8 positions agree with TRBD2. CDR3 length equals 16 residues. The germline V gene encodes CDR1 SGDLS and CDR2 YYNGEE. V was pared by 0 bases and J by 7 bases, with 9 bases of the junction left unmatched. The CDR3 DNA sequence: TGTGCCAGCAGCGTAGCGGGGGGGCCGTCGATAAATGAGCAGTTCTTC. Amino acids: CASSVAGGPSINEQFF.

This clonotype was observed a few times. J is TRBJ1-1 and V is TRBV20-1; no clear D. The CDR3 is 12 residues long. Germline CDR1 is DFQATT and CDR2 is SNEGSKA (reference sequence). The V end lost 0 bases, the J end lost 6 bases, and 8 bases lay between the germline ends. This CDR3 is CSARDRGSEAFF. CDR3 DNA sequence: TGCAGTGCTAGAGACAGAGGGTCTGAAGCTTTCTTT.

This clonotype occurred many times. The rearrangement joins TRBV27 to TRBJ1-1; D unclear. Germline V gives CDR1 MNHEY, CDR2 SMNVEV (reference sequence). This CDR3 is 13 amino acids long. The V gene lost 2 bases and the J gene lost 1 base, with 5 bases spanning the gap. Here the CDR3 reads CASSLMKNTEAFF. CDR3 sequence (DNA): TGTGCCAGCAGTTTAATGAAGAACACTGAAGCTTTCTTT.

Concerning this clonotype: Germline is not matched at one junction end, which may reflect a read error. The chain links TRBV7-8 to TRBJ2-7; D not certain. This CDR3 has 16 amino acids. The germline CDR1 and CDR2 sequences are SGHVS and FQNEAQ. CDR3 bases: TGTTCCAGCAGCCTTAGACCGGCACAGCGAACCTACGAGCAGTACTTC. The encoded protein is CSSSLRPAQRTYEQYF.

CDR3 in amino acids: CASRGETGNTEAFF. For the CDR3, the DNA is TGTGCCAGCAGAGGGGAGACGGGGAACACTGAAGCTTTCTTT. V is TRBV7-8 and J is TRBJ1-1, with a weak D call TRBD1 (5 bases). Germline V gives CDR1 SGHVS, CDR2 FQNEAQ. The CDR3 loop spans 14 amino acids. V was pared by 6 bases and J by 1 base, with 12 bases between.

The rearrangement links TRBV7-2 to TRBJ2-2; 9 bases line up with TRBD2. The CDR3 consists of 16 residues. CDR1 and CDR2 from the germline V gene are SGHTA and FQGNSA. Trimming cost V 5 bases and J 0 bases; bases outside gene matches: 4. The CDR3 here is CASSPSGGTNTGELFF. The CDR3 bases are TGTGCCAGCAGCCCCAGCGGGGGGACGAACACCGGGGAGCTGTTTTTT.

There are many counts of this clonotype. The chain joins TRBV7-9 to TRBJ2-3; D ambiguous. The CDR3 runs to 14 residues. Between the trimmed V and J ends, which lost 4 bases and 3 bases, there was a span of 11 bases. Per germline, CDR1 SEHNR and CDR2 FQNEAQ (reference sequence). The CDR3 nucleotides read TGTGCCAGCAGCTCTCAGTTTGGGACAGATACGCAGTATTTT. The encoded protein is CASSSQFGTDTQYF.

This clonotype has only a few counts. The V gene is TRBV12-3 or TRBV12-4, the J gene TRBJ2-7, with 10 positions matching TRBD1. The CDR3 loop spans 13 amino acids. After removal of 4 bases from V and 6 bases from J, the junction contained 3 bases not matched to a gene. CDR3 sequence (DNA): TGTGCCAGCAGTTGGACAGGGGGAGGCGAGCAGTACTTC. Translated: CASSWTGGGEQYF.

In this sample, this clonotype turned up a few times. The chain carries TRBV7-2 and TRBJ1-6; D is possibly TRBD1 (5 bases). The CDR3 extends over 15 amino acids. V lost 1 base to trimming and J lost 5 bases, with 9 bases between them. The germline CDR1 and CDR2 sequences are SGHTA and FQGNSA. The CDR3 sequence is CASSLEQANNSPLHF. The CDR3 region has the DNA TGTGCCAGCAGCTTAGAACAGGCGAATAATTCACCCCTCCACTTT.

At least ten counts were recorded for this clonotype. The V call is TRBV11-2, the J call TRBJ2-7, with a tentative D call TRBD2 (7 bases). There are 15 residues in the CDR3. Trimming shortened V by 4 bases and J by 5 bases, and 18 bases separated the two germline ends. Germline assignment: CDR1 SGHAT and CDR2 FQNNGV. CDR3: CASSYVRGGNHEQYF. The CDR3 DNA reads as TGTGCCAGCAGCTACGTAAGGGGGGGGAACCACGAGCAGTACTTC.

The genes are TRBV4-1 and TRBJ2-3; 12 bases are shared with TRBD2. This CDR3 comprises 16 residues. The V gene end was trimmed by 4 bases and the J gene end by 5 bases; junction bases not matched to a gene: 7. Germline V gives CDR1 MGHRA, CDR2 YSYEKL. The CDR3 coding sequence is TGCGCCAGCAGCCTCCAACCGGGACTAGCGGGAGATACGCAGTATTTT. This codes for CASSLQPGLAGDTQYF.

At least ten counts were recorded for this clonotype. The V gene is TRBV6-6, the J gene TRBJ2-1, with D possibly matching TRBD1 (6 bases). V lost 7 bases to trimming and J lost 3 bases, with 10 bases between them. The germline V gene has CDR1 MNHNY and CDR2 SVGAGI (reference sequence). This CDR3 spans 13 amino acids. This chain's CDR3 is CASTQGYYNEQFF. CDR3 nucleotide sequence: TGTGCCAGCACACAGGGATACTACAATGAGCAGTTCTTC.

This clonotype has ten or more counts. This chain links TRBV19 with TRBJ1-2, with unresolved D. Germline V gene data show CDR1 as LNHDA and CDR2 as SQIVND (reference sequence). This CDR3 region has 17 residues. Trimming pared 1 base from V and 6 bases from J, leaving 21 bases between. The CDR3 DNA reads as TGTGCCAGTAGTATAGTCTCGTGGATAAGAGGTGTCAATGGCTACACCTTC. Protein product: CASSIVSWIRGVNGYTF.

J is TRBJ2-3 and V is TRBV20-1; possible D gene TRBD1, 5 bases. Trimming cost V 0 bases and J 7 bases, with 11 bases left between them. Germline V gene sequence: CDR1 DFQATT, CDR2 SNEGSKA (reference sequence). The CDR3 loop spans 13 amino acids. The CDR3 protein is CSARDPGLYTQYF. The CDR3 DNA follows: TGCAGTGCTAGAGATCCAGGGCTCTATACGCAGTATTTT.

Turning to this clonotype: Given a much more abundant clone one base away, this may be a read error. The chain is built from TRBV20-1 and TRBJ1-5; 9 bases align to TRBD1. The CDR3 runs to 15 residues. Germline CDR1 and CDR2: DFQATT and SNEGSKA (reference sequence). DNA of the CDR3: TGCAGTGCTAGAGAGGGAGGGACAGGGCGTCAGCTCCAGCATTTT. Translated: CSAREGGTGRQLQHF.

This clonotype was seen only a few times. The V gene is TRBV7-2, the J gene TRBJ2-1; 9 bases line up with TRBD2. V gave up 3 bases and J gave up 6 bases; unmatched junction bases: 12. In germline, CDR1 is SGHTA, CDR2 FQGNSA. The CDR3 is 17 amino acids. The CDR3 coding sequence is TGTGCCAGCAGCTTGCTCTCTCATAGCGGGGGTGGCAATGAGCAGTTCTTC. Translation gives CASSLLSHSGGGNEQFF.

Many counts were recorded for this clonotype. The rearrangement joins TRBV30 to TRBJ1-1; no clear D. Trimming left V 5 bases short and J 3 bases short, with 19 bases between. CDR3 size: 15 residues. Germline lookup yields CDR1 GTSNPN and CDR2 SVGIG (reference sequence). The chain's CDR3 is CAWSEDPQRYTEAFF. For the CDR3, the DNA is TGTGCCTGGTCCGAGGACCCCCAGAGGTACACTGAAGCTTTCTTT. The full variable domain, completed using reference TRBV30 and TRBJ1-1, is SQTIHQWPATLVQPVGSPLSLECTVEGTSNPNLYWYRQAAGRGLQLLFYSVGIGQISSEVPQNLSASRPQDRQFILSSKKLLLSDSGFYLCAWSEDPQRYTEAFFGQGTRLTVV.

V and J are TRBV12-3 or TRBV12-4 and TRBJ2-7; the match to TRBD2 covers 9 bases. With 11 bases clipped from V and 3 bases from J, the junction kept 14 bases outside the gene matches. The CDR3 runs to 15 residues. The CDR3 region is CAGGGGAYASYEQYV. In DNA form, the CDR3 reads TGTGCCGGCGGGGGGGGGGCTTACGCAAGCTACGAGCAGTACGTC.

This chain joins TRBV9 and TRBJ2-5; D is unclear. The CDR3 is 14 amino acids. Trimming left V 0 bases short and J 7 bases short, with 13 bases between. Germline V gives CDR1 SGDLS, CDR2 YYNGEE. In DNA form, the CDR3 reads TGTGCCAGCAGCGTAGGGATCTCCGGTGCGACCCAGTACTTC. It codes for CASSVGISGATQYF.